This record looks at one TCR beta chain sequence and its context. Antigen: not known. This CDR3 region has 17 residues. Germline loops: CDR1 SGHRS, CDR2 YFSETQ. V shed 4 bases and J 3 bases; nucleotides not matched to a gene: 10. These data belong to a study of PD-L1 blockade in urothelial cancer. In the study overall: About 85% of the roughly 30 patients comprised males who had bladder-origin urothelial cancer. Study-wide findings and caveats: Stronger expansion of tumor-associated clones in blood at 3 weeks distinguished durable-benefit patients.

Measured with immunoSEQ multiplex PCR; TCRdb has only the in-frame clones, and not every one. The repertoire includes 100,000 or so clones, around 85% of them detected once, and more than 2% sits in the top ten. Patients presented with locally advanced or metastatic urothelial carcinoma. For each patient, 1 to 8 samples were obtained, pretreatment and on-treatment. The chain combines TRBV5-1 with TRBJ2-7, with 13 bases lining up with TRBD2. The TCR was taken from a man aged 45-65 years with urothelial cancer. The starting material was PBMCs, obtained around atezolizumab (anti-PD-L1) treatment. The CDR3 protein is CASSPGLAGRTYYEQYF. The CDR3 nucleotides read TGCGCCAGCAGCCCGGGACTAGCGGGACGAACCTACTACGAGCAGTACTTC.